A selection of T cell receptor beta chains follows, all from one sample in a study of PD-1 blockade in classical Hodgkin lymphoma. Using immunoSEQ multiplex PCR, the repertoire was profiled, and TCRdb retains in-frame clones only, with some absent. Altogether 46,000 or so clones are present, 80% being singletons, with the ten largest covering about 20%. The sequencing here drew on peripheral blood mononuclear cells (PBMCs), taken before the second cycle of nivolumab. Receptor source: a human donor with classical Hodgkin lymphoma. The CDR3 runs from the conserved cysteine through the conserved F or W. Each record gives: D gene, J gene, V gene, clone size, CDR3 protein, CDR3 DNA. The D gene is left open where the match is weak. Expanded clones get a size class; other rows say once, few or many, or leave the size out.

NA,TRBJ2-5,TRBV6-5,NA,CASSEEWPSETQYF,TGTGCCAGCAGTGAAGAGTGGCCTAGCGAGACCCAGTACTTC
TRBD1,TRBJ2-6,TRBV18,NA,CASSPLPWMGQSSSGANVLTF,TGTGCCAGCTCACCACTGCCTTGGATGGGACAGTCGAGCTCTGGGGCCAACGTCCTGACTTTC
NA,TRBJ2-2,TRBV2,NA,CASRPQSNTGELFF,TGTGCCAGCAGGCCACAGTCGAACACCGGGGAGCTGTTTTTT
NA,TRBJ2-1,TRBV6-9,NA,CASSYSEEDTYNEQFF,TGTGCCAGCAGTTACTCAGAGGAGGACACCTACAATGAGCAGTTCTTC
TRBD2,TRBJ2-3,TRBV12-5,NA,CASGLSTSGFTDTQYF,TGTGCTAGTGGTTTGAGCACTAGCGGGTTCACAGATACGCAGTATTTT
NA,TRBJ2-7,TRBV6-1,NA,CASSERGGRGRRDEQYF,TGTGCCAGCAGTGAAAGAGGGGGGAGGGGGAGACGCGACGAGCAGTACTTC
NA,TRBJ2-3,TRBV29-1,once,CSAATGGGTDTQYF,TGCAGCGCTGCGACAGGAGGCGGCACAGATACGCAGTATTTT
TRBD2,TRBJ2-7,TRBV10-3,NA,CAISESGRAPYEQYF,TGTGCCATCAGTGAGTCAGGGAGGGCACCCTACGAGCAGTACTTC
NA,TRBJ2-7,TRBV14,many,CASSQAPGHSYEQYF,TGTGCCAGCAGCCAAGCCCCGGGACACTCCTACGAGCAGTACTTC
NA,TRBJ2-5,TRBV27,NA,CASSLALFETQYF,TGTGCCAGCAGTTTGGCCTTATTCGAGACCCAGTACTTC
TRBD2,TRBJ2-7,TRBV7-9,NA,CASSHQPSGGNYEQYF,TGTGCCAGCAGCCATCAACCTAGCGGGGGTAACTACGAGCAGTACTTC
NA,TRBJ2-2,TRBV18,NA,CASFPRVTGELFF,TGTGCCAGCTTTCCCAGGGTCACCGGGGAGCTGTTTTTT
NA,TRBJ1-1,TRBV9,NA,CASSVAGAKNTEAFF,TGTGCCAGCAGCGTTGCGGGGGCTAAGAACACTGAAGCTTTCTTT
TRBD1,TRBJ2-7,TRBV10-3,few,CATTTGNLYEQYF,TGTGCCACTACGACAGGGAATCTATACGAGCAGTACTTC
NA,TRBJ2-5,TRBV5-1,NA,CASSLEPGASGETQYF,TGCGCCAGCAGCTTGGAACCGGGGGCGTCCGGTGAGACCCAGTACTTC
NA,TRBJ1-5,TRBV7-2,medium-sized,CASSLLQTGNQPQHF,TGTGCCAGCAGCTTACTACAGACGGGCAATCAGCCCCAGCATTTT
NA,TRBJ1-1,TRBV2,NA,CAITLVAEAFF,TGTGCCATCACCCTGGTAGCTGAAGCTTTCTTT
TRBD1,TRBJ1-1,TRBV15,NA,CATSSLGQLPMNTEAFF,TGTGCCACCAGCAGTTTGGGACAGCTACCTATGAACACTGAAGCTTTCTTT
TRBD1,TRBJ2-2,TRBV5-4,NA,CASLDRGLTGELFF,TGTGCCAGCCTCGACAGGGGGTTGACCGGGGAGCTGTTTTTT
TRBD2,TRBJ2-5,TRBV12-5,once,CASGAGEGQTQYF,TGTGCTAGTGGAGCGGGAGAGGGTCAGACCCAGTACTTC
NA,TRBJ1-5,TRBV6-5,NA,CASARGGERQPQHF,TGTGCCAGTGCCCGCGGGGGGGAACGTCAGCCCCAGCATTTT
NA,TRBJ2-5,TRBV2,once,CASSQVQVGTQYF,TGTGCCAGCAGTCAAGTCCAAGTTGGGACCCAGTACTTC
NA,TRBJ1-2,TRBV10-3,NA,CAISEGGNYGYTF,TGTGCCATCAGTGAGGGGGGGAACTATGGCTACACCTTC
TRBD1,TRBJ2-7,TRBV30,NA,CAWSVGQGEQYF,TGTGCCTGGAGTGTCGGACAGGGCGAACAGTACTTC
NA,TRBJ1-2,TRBV4-3,NA,CASGLGPTPDGYTF,TGCGCCAGTGGGCTTGGGCCGACCCCTGATGGCTACACCTTC
TRBD1,TRBJ1-5,TRBV5-8,NA,CASSRDSDSNQPQHF,TGTGCCAGCAGCCGGGACAGTGATAGCAATCAGCCCCAGCATTTT
TRBD1,TRBJ1-5,TRBV6-5,few,CASSEGARNQPQHF,TGTGCCAGCAGTGAGGGGGCGCGGAATCAGCCCCAGCATTTT
TRBD1,TRBJ2-7,TRBV7-6,NA,CASSAGTGRTYEQYF,TGTGCCAGCAGCGCCGGGACAGGGAGAACCTACGAGCAGTACTTC
NA,TRBJ2-7,TRBV19,many,CASSIDRPYEQYF,TGTGCCAGTAGTATAGACAGGCCTTACGAGCAGTACTTC
NA,TRBJ1-5,TRBV30,NA,CAWSVPWGVSNQPQHF,TGTGCCTGGAGTGTCCCATGGGGGGTAAGCAATCAGCCCCAGCATTTT
TRBD1,TRBJ2-7,TRBV30,NA,CASGTAYEQYF,TGTGCCTCCGGGACAGCCTACGAGCAGTACTTC
NA,TRBJ1-2,TRBV7-2,NA,CASSLAGRWSYGYTF,TGTGCCAGCAGCTTAGCTGGGAGGTGGAGCTATGGCTACACCTTC
NA,TRBJ2-2,TRBV10-3,few,CAISAGLGRELFF,TGTGCCATCAGTGCTGGACTGGGGCGGGAGCTGTTTTTT
NA,TRBJ1-6,TRBV5-4,NA,CASSLAGDNSPLHF,TGTGCCAGCAGCTTGGCAGGGGATAATTCACCCCTCCACTTT
NA,TRBJ2-7,TRBV9,NA,CASSVEGVGSYEQYF,TGTGCCAGCAGCGTAGAGGGGGTTGGTTCCTACGAGCAGTACTTC
NA,TRBJ1-1,TRBV6-5,NA,CASSYVGGTEAFF,TGTGCCAGCAGTTACGTGGGGGGCACTGAAGCTTTCTTT
TRBD1,TRBJ2-5,TRBV7-2,NA,CASTPPHRQGQEAQYF,TGTGCCAGCACCCCTCCTCATCGACAGGGCCAAGAGGCCCAGTACTTC
TRBD2,TRBJ2-7,TRBV11-2,NA,CASSLLSAGGRYEQYF,TGTGCCAGCAGCCTCCTATCGGCGGGGGGCCGGTACGAGCAGTACTTC